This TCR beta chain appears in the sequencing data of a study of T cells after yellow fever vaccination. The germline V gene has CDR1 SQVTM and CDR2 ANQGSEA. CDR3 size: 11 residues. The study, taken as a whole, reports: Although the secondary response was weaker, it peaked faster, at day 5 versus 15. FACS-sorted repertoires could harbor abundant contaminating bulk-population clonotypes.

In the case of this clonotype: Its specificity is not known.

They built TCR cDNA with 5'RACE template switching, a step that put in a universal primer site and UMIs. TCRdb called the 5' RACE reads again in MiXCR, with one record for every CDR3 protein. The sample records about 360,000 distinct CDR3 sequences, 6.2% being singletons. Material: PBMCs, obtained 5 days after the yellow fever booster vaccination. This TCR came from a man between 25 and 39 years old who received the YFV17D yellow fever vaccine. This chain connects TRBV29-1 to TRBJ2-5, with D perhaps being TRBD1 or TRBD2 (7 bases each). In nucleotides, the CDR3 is TGCAGAGCGCAGGGGGGGGAGACCCAGTACTTC. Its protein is CRAQGGETQYF.